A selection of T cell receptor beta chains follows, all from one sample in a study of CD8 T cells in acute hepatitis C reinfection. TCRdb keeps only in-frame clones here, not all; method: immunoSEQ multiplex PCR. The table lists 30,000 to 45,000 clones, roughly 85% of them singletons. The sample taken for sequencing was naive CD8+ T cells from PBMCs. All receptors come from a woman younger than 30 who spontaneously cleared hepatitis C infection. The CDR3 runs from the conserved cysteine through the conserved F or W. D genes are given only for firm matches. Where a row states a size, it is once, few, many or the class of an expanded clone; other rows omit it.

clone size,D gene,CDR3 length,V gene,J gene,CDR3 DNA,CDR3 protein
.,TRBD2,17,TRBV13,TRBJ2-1,TGTGCCAGCAGCCCCATACGACTAGCGGGAAGCTACAATGAGCAGTTCTTC,CASSPIRLAGSYNEQFF
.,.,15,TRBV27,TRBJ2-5,TGTGCCAGCAGATCGGACGGCAACCTCCAAGAGACCCAGTACTTC,CASRSDGNLQETQYF
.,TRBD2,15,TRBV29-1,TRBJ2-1,TGCAGCGTTGTCCCGTGGGGAGGGGACTACAATGAGCAGTTCTTC,CSVVPWGGDYNEQFF
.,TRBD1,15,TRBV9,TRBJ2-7,TGTGCCAGCAGCGTCGGACAGGGGGCATCCTACGAGCAGTACTTC,CASSVGQGASYEQYF
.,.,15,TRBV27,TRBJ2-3,TGTGCCAGCGCTTCGAGGGCCCGGTTGGGAGATACGCAGTATTTT,CASASRARLGDTQYF
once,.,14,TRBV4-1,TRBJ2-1,TGCGCCAGCAGCCAATCACAGGGCGGCAATGAGCAGTTCTTC,CASSQSQGGNEQFF
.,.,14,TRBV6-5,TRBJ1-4,TGTGCCAGCAGTTATGAGGGAGGGGATGAAAAACTGTTTTTT,CASSYEGGDEKLFF
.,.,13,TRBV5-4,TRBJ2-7,TGTGCCAGCAGCTTGGTAGGGTCTGGCGAGCAGTACTTC,CASSLVGSGEQYF
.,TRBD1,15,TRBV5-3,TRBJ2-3,TGTGCCAGACCCCTGGGGGACAGGGGCACAGATACGCAGTATTTT,CARPLGDRGTDTQYF
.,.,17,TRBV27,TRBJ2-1,TGTGCCAGCAGTTCTACTAGCATAGGTAATCGTAACAATGAGCAGTTCTTC,CASSSTSIGNRNNEQFF
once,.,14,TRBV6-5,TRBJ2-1,TGTGCCACCTGGGGTAGCCGGCAAAGTGATGAGCAGTTCTTC,CATWGSRQSDEQFF
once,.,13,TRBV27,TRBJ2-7,TGTGCCAGCAGTTTATCTCAGGGGAACGAGCAGTACTTC,CASSLSQGNEQYF
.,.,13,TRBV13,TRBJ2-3,TGTGCCAGCAGCGCCTACAACACAGATACGCAGTATTTT,CASSAYNTDTQYF
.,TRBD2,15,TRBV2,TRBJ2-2,TGTGCCACCCAGCGGGAGGGCCGGTACACCGGGGAGCTGTTTTTT,CATQREGRYTGELFF
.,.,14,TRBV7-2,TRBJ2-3,TGTGCCAGCAGCTTATCGCTGGACACAGATACGCAGTATTTT,CASSLSLDTDTQYF
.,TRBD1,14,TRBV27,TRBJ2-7,TGTGCCAGTAGGAGGACAGGGAGCTCCTACGAGCAGTACTTC,CASRRTGSSYEQYF
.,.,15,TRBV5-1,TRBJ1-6,TGCGCCAGCAGCGGGGACGGAGAAAGGGATTCACCCCTCCACTTT,CASSGDGERDSPLHF
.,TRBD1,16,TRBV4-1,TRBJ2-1,TGCGCCAGCAGCCAAAGCCCGGGACAGGGGTGGGTTGAGCAGTTCTTC,CASSQSPGQGWVEQFF
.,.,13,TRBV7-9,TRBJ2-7,TGTGCCAGCAGCCCAGTCCCGGGACACGAGCAGTACTTC,CASSPVPGHEQYF
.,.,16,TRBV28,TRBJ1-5,TGTGCCAGCAGTTTACGGTCCAGGGATCGCAATCAGCCCCAGCATTTT,CASSLRSRDRNQPQHF
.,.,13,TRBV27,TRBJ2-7,TGTGCCAGCAGTTTGGCAGAAGGCTACGAGCAGTACTTC,CASSLAEGYEQYF
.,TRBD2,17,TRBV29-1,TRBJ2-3,TGCAGCGTCGCCAGAATAACTAGCGGGAGGTCCACAGATACGCAGTATTTT,CSVARITSGRSTDTQYF
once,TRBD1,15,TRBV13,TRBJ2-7,TGTGCCAGCAGCTTAGGGGCAGGGGGATCCTACGAGCAGTACTTC,CASSLGAGGSYEQYF
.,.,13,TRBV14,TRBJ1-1,TGTGCCAGCGCGGACAGCTTGAACACTGAAGCTTTCTTT,CASADSLNTEAFF
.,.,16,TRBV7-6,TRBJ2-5,TGTGCCAGCAGCCCACATTTTGGGGGGATACAAGAGACCCAGTACTTC,CASSPHFGGIQETQYF
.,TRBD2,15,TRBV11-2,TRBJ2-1,TGTGCCAGCAGCTTGACTAGCGGTAGTTACAATGAGCAGTTCTTC,CASSLTSGSYNEQFF
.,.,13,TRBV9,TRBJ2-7,TGTGCCAGCAGCGTAGTGTTCGGGGCCGAGCAGTACTTC,CASSVVFGAEQYF
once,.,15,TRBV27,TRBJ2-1,TGTGCCAGCAGCGGCCTGGGGGCCTCAGGGGCTGAGCAGTTCTTC,CASSGLGASGAEQFF
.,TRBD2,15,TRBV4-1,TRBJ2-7,TGCGCCAGCAGCTGGTCGGCGGGAGTTGCCTACGAGCAGTACTTC,CASSWSAGVAYEQYF
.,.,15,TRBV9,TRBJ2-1,TGTGCCAGCAGCTTAGACGGAAGCTCCTACAATGAGCAGTTCTTC,CASSLDGSSYNEQFF
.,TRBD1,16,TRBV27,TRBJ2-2,TGTGCCAGCAGTTTCTTCGGGACAGGTGTCACCGGGGAGCTGTTTTTT,CASSFFGTGVTGELFF
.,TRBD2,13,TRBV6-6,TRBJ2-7,TGTGCCAGCCGGAGCGGGAGTGGTTACGAGCAGTACTTC,CASRSGSGYEQYF
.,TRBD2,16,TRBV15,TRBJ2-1,TGTGCCACAGCGACTAGCGGGTGGGCAGGCTACAATGAGCAGTTCTTC,CATATSGWAGYNEQFF
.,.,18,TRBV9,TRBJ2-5,TGTGCCAGCAGCGTAGATTCTTGGGTAGACAGGAAACAAGAGACCCAGTACTTC,CASSVDSWVDRKQETQYF
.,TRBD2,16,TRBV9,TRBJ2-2,TGTGCCAGCAGCGTAGTGGGAACTAGCGGGACCGGGGAGCTGTTTTTT,CASSVVGTSGTGELFF
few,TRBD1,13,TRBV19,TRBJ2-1,TGTGCCAGTAGAAGGACAGGGGGCAATGAGCAGTTCTTC,CASRRTGGNEQFF
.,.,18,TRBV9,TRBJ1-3,TGTGCCAGCAGCCCATTGGGGGGACGTCTAAGCTCTGGAAACACCATATATTTT,CASSPLGGRLSSGNTIYF
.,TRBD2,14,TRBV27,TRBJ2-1,TGTGCCAGCAGTTGCCGGGAGGAGTACAATGAGCAGTTCTTC,CASSCREEYNEQFF
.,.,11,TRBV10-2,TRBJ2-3,TGCGCCAGCAGTGAGACGCGGGCGCAGTATTTT,CASSETRAQYF
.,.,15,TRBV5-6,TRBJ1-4,TGTGCCAGCAGCTCGGACAGCACAACTAATGAAAAACTGTTTTTT,CASSSDSTTNEKLFF
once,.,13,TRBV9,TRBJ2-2,TGTGCCAGCAGCGTAGGGATCACCGGGGAGCTGTTTTTT,CASSVGITGELFF
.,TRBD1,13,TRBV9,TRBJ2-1,TGTGCCAGCAGCCCCGCAGGGGGCAATGAGCAGTTCTTC,CASSPAGGNEQFF
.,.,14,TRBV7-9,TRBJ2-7,TGTGCCAGCAGCCTCAGGGAGAGCTCCTACGAGCAGTACTTC,CASSLRESSYEQYF
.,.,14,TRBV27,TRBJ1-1,TGTGCCAGCAGTTTTACAGGACAGAACACTGAAGCTTTCTTT,CASSFTGQNTEAFF
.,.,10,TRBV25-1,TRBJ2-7,TGTGCCAGCAGTGAGAACGAGCAGTACTTC,CASSENEQYF
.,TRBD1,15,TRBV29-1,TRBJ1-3,TGCAGCGTTGAATTGGAGACAGGGACTGGAAACACCATATATTTT,CSVELETGTGNTIYF
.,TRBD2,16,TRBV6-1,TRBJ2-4,TGTGCCAGCAGTGAAGTATGGGAGGGTTCGCAAAACATTCAGTACTTC,CASSEVWEGSQNIQYF
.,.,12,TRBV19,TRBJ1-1,TGTGCCAGTAATTTCGGGGGCCCTGAAGCTTTCTTT,CASNFGGPEAFF
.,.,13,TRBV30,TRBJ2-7,TGTGCCTGGAGCCCCCGGCTGGGGTACGAGCAGTACTTC,CAWSPRLGYEQYF
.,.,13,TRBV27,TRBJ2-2,TGTGCCAGCAGTTTTATAGTAGGCGGGGAGCTGTTTTTT,CASSFIVGGELFF
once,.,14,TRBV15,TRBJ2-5,TGTGCCACCAGCAGAGTAGGAGAGAAAGAGACCCAGTACTTC,CATSRVGEKETQYF
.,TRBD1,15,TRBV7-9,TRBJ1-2,TGTGCCAGCAGCTTCCCCGGACAGGGGGACTATGGCTACACCTTC,CASSFPGQGDYGYTF
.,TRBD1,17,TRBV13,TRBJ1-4,TGTGCCAGCAGCTTTGGACAGGGGAGTGCAACTAATGAAAAACTGTTTTTT,CASSFGQGSATNEKLFF
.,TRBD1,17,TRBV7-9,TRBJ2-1,TGTGCCAGCAGGATGACAGGGGAAGCCGGCTCCTACAATGAGCAGTTCTTC,CASRMTGEAGSYNEQFF
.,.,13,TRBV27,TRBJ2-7,TGTGCCAGCAGTGTGGGCAGGGGCTACGAGCAGTACTTC,CASSVGRGYEQYF
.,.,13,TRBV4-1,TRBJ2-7,TGCGCCAGCAGCCAAGAAGCTAGCTACGAGCAGTACTTC,CASSQEASYEQYF
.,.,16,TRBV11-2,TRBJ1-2,TGTGCCAGCAGCTTAATGGGAGGGGGGTTTTCCTATGGCTACACCTTC,CASSLMGGGFSYGYTF
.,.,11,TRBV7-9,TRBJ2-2,TGTGCCAGCAGTCGCGCCCGGGAGCTGTTTTTT,CASSRARELFF
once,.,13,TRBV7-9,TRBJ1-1,TGTGCCAGCAGCTTTCAGGTTTACACTGAAGCTTTCTTT,CASSFQVYTEAFF